The T cell receptor beta chain under discussion was sequenced for a study of T cell responses to AZD1222 COVID-19 vaccine. General study points: Unmutated variant regions reportedly attract nearly half of all spike-specific TCRs.

Here immunoSEQ multiplex PCR was the method, and the copy in TCRdb shows in-frame clones only, minus some. The repertoire holds 90,000 to 150,000 clones, with around 89% as singletons. Remarks on this clone: Its antigen is currently unknown.

The starting material was peripheral blood, obtained on day 0 of AZD1222 vaccination. The clonotype originates from an adult in good health.

CDR3 loop: CASSPRTSGGLTGELFF. CDR3 DNA sequence: TGTGCCAGCAGCCCCAGGACTAGCGGGGGGCTCACCGGGGAGCTGTTTTTT. V gene TRBV11-3 combines with J gene TRBJ2-2; the match to TRBD2 covers 14 bases. The germline gives CDR1 SGHNT, CDR2 YENEEA. The length of the CDR3 is 17 residues. The V gene end was trimmed by 5 bases and the J gene end by 4 bases; junction bases not matched to a gene: 6.